This is a list of T cell receptor beta chains from one sample in a study of T cells in Graves' hyperthyroidism and ophthalmopathy. TCRdb reprocessed the multiplex PCR reads with MiXCR, giving one entry per CDR3 protein. The sample carries some 500,000 distinct CDR3 sequences, approximately 15% recorded once. The sample consisted of blood. The receptors come from a woman aged 18-29 years with Graves' hyperthyroidism. The CDR3 runs from the conserved cysteine through the conserved F or W. D genes are given only for firm matches. Some rows mark clone size as missing; the rest say once, few, many or name a class of expanded clone.

j_call d_call clone_size v_call cdr3_length cdr3_nt cdr3_aa
TRBJ1-1 - - TRBV4-2 15 TGTGCCAGCAGCCAAGGACTCAGGCGGAACACTGAAGCTTTCTTT CASSQGLRRNTEAFF
TRBJ2-5 TRBD1 many TRBV5-1 16 TGCGCCAGCAGCTTGGACGGCAGGGGGCCTCAAGAGACCCAGTACTTC CASSLDGRGPQETQYF
TRBJ1-4 TRBD1 few TRBV5-1 13 TGCGCCAGCAGCATAAACAGGGGAGAAAAACTGTTTTTT CASSINRGEKLFF
TRBJ2-1 - many TRBV30 12 TGTGCCTGGACGGGACTCCTTGGGGAGCAGTTCTTC CAWTGLLGEQFF
TRBJ1-4 - - TRBV6-1 15 TGTGCCAGCAGCCAGAGGACGGGGACTAATGAAAAACTGTTTTTT CASSQRTGTNEKLFF
TRBJ1-5 TRBD1 many TRBV6-1 14 TGTGCCAGCAGTGAACAGGGGGCGGAACAGCCCCAGCATTTT CASSEQGAEQPQHF
TRBJ1-2 - many TRBV30 14 TGTGCCTGGAGTGGGGGACGGAAAAACTATGGCTACACCTTC CAWSGGRKNYGYTF
TRBJ2-7 - many TRBV15 16 TGTGCCACCAGCAGAGATCTGGTGGCAGGGGTCCACGAGCAGTACTTC CATSRDLVAGVHEQYF
TRBJ2-1 - once TRBV7-3 12 TGTGCCAGCAGCACACAGGCGAATGAGCAGTTCTTC CASSTQANEQFF
TRBJ2-5 - once TRBV5-1 16 TGCGCCAGCAGCTGGGGGAGGGGGCGTTTAACGGAGACCCAGTACTTC CASSWGRGRLTETQYF
TRBJ1-1 - - TRBV29-1 12 TGCAGCGTTGAACCCTTGAACACTGAAGCTTTCTTT CSVEPLNTEAFF
TRBJ2-3 TRBD1 many TRBV12-3/TRBV12-4 14 TGTGCCAGCGTCAGGGGGCAGCTCCCAGATACGCAGTATTTT CASVRGQLPDTQYF
TRBJ1-5 - many TRBV12-3/TRBV12-4 15 TGTGCCAGCAGTTTTGCGTCGGGACCCGGGCAGCCCCAGCATTTT CASSFASGPGQPQHF
TRBJ1-2 TRBD1 many TRBV2 13 TGTGCCAGCAAGGAGGGGGCTGGCTATGGCTACACCTTC CASKEGAGYGYTF
TRBJ2-3 - many TRBV12-3/TRBV12-4 11 TGTGCCAGCAGTTTAGGCCTCGCGCAGTATTTT CASSLGLAQYF
TRBJ2-3 - - TRBV29-1 18 TGCAGCGTTGAAGATTTTGGTGGGGGTCCCCGCAGCACAGATACGCAGTATTTT CSVEDFGGGPRSTDTQYF
TRBJ2-5 TRBD2 many TRBV29-1 15 TGCAGCGTTGTGGGGTTAGCGGGAGAACGGGAGACCCAGTACTTC CSVVGLAGERETQYF
TRBJ2-5 - - TRBV5-1 11 TGCGCCAGCAGCTTGGTTGGGGCCCAGTACTTC CASSLVGAQYF
TRBJ1-3 TRBD1 few TRBV12-3/TRBV12-4 14 TGTGCCAGCAAACGGACAGGGAATGGAAACACCATATATTTT CASKRTGNGNTIYF
TRBJ1-4 - - TRBV6-1 13 TGTGCCGGGCAGGGATTATTCGGTGAAAAACTGTTTTTT CAGQGLFGEKLFF
TRBJ2-1 - many TRBV2 13 TGTGCCAGCGACGCAAGCTCCTACAATGAGCAGTTCTTC CASDASSYNEQFF
TRBJ1-6 TRBD1 many TRBV27 15 TGTGCCAGCAGTGTACGGACAGGGAGCAATTCACCCCTCCACTTT CASSVRTGSNSPLHF